The 24 T cell receptor beta chains below all came from one sample that was sequenced in a study. TCRdb reprocessed the RT-PCR reads with MiXCR, giving one entry per CDR3 protein. The sample yields almost 700,000 distinct CDR3 sequences, 14% seen once. What was sequenced was memory CD4+ T cells from blood. The receptors shown here come from a female donor in good health, serving as a healthy control.

This chain uses TRBV6-2 or TRBV6-3 with TRBJ2-1, with 7 positions matching TRBD1. The CDR3 sequence is 15 residues long. The J segment lost 3 bases and the V segment lost 1 base, leaving 3 bases of the junction unmatched. Germline-derived CDR1 and CDR2 are MNHEY and SVGEGT. The CDR3: CASSYLGQSYNEQFF. The CDR3 coding sequence is TGTGCCAGCAGTTACTTGGGACAGAGCTACAATGAGCAGTTCTTC.

The table lists this clonotype with a few counts. The rearrangement links TRBV20-1 to TRBJ2-3; D might be TRBD2 (5 bases). V lost 6 bases and J lost 1, with 8 bases in between. This CDR3 spans 12 amino acids. The V gene's germline CDR1 is DFQATT and CDR2 SNEGSKA (reference sequence). The CDR3: CSAVRGTDTQYF. The CDR3 DNA is TGCAGTGCCGTGAGGGGCACAGATACGCAGTATTTT.

Many counts were recorded for this clonotype. This chain links TRBV29-1 with TRBJ2-3; D remains ambiguous. V dropped 2 bases and J dropped 14 bases, with 11 bases sitting between them. This CDR3 comprises 10 residues. In germline, CDR1 is SQVTM, CDR2 ANQGSEA. CDR3 residues: CSVELGPWYF. The DNA for the CDR3 is TGCAGCGTTGAATTGGGCCCGTGGTATTTT.

As concerns this clonotype: This could be a read error, since a much larger clone is one nucleotide away. The chain has TRBV12-3 or TRBV12-4 and TRBJ2-5, with D possibly called TRBD1 or TRBD2 (5 bases each). The CDR3 sequence is 15 residues long. Here the CDR3 DNA reads TGTGCCAGCGGTTTAGCGCAGGGAGCCCAAGAGACCCAGTACTTC. Translating gives CASGLAQGAQETQYF.

The chain employs TRBV12-3 or TRBV12-4 and TRBJ2-3, with 10 bases matching TRBD2. The J segment lost 0 bases and the V segment lost 7 bases, leaving 7 bases of the junction unmatched. This CDR3 has 16 amino acids. The DNA for the CDR3 is TGTGCCAGCATCCCCGGGACTAGCGCTAGCACAGATACGCAGTATTTT. Residues: CASIPGTSASTDTQYF.

The chain has TRBV7-8 and TRBJ2-2; 10 bases agree with TRBD1. The CDR3 runs to 17 residues. In germline, CDR1 is SGHVS, CDR2 FQNEAQ. V was clipped by 5 bases and J by 2 bases; unmatched bases: 8. The CDR3 loop is CASSGGGTGVNTGELFF. In DNA, the CDR3 is TGTGCCAGCAGCGGGGGGGGGACAGGGGTTAACACCGGGGAGCTGTTTTTT.

V usage is TRBV5-1 and J usage is TRBJ1-2, with a possible D match to TRBD1 (5 bases). This CDR3 comprises 15 residues. Trimming pared 2 bases from V and 5 bases from J, leaving 16 bases between. Looked up from germline, CDR1 is SGHRS and CDR2 is YFSETQ. This chain's CDR3 is CASSLQEGREYGYTF. CDR3 DNA sequence: TGCGCCAGCAGCTTACAGGAGGGTAGGGAGTATGGCTACACCTTC.

The chain employs TRBV12-3 or TRBV12-4 and TRBJ2-5, with TRBD2 matching over 11 bases. CDR3 size: 16 residues. After removal of 5 bases from V and 1 base from J, the junction contained 6 bases not matched to a gene. The CDR3 region is CASSPLAGGSQETQYF. The CDR3 bases are TGTGCCAGCAGTCCCCTAGCGGGAGGTAGCCAAGAGACCCAGTACTTC.

This clonotype was detected a few times. The chain carries TRBV5-1 and TRBJ1-1, with D possibly being TRBD1 (5 bases). CDR3 length: 15 amino acids. V was pared by 0 bases and J by 7 bases, with 16 bases between. Germline values: CDR1 SGHRS, CDR2 YFSETQ. The CDR3 here is CASSLGSWGMDEAFF. CDR3 nucleotides: TGCGCCAGCAGCTTGGGTAGCTGGGGGATGGATGAAGCTTTCTTT.

This clonotype was seen many times. The rearrangement uses TRBV7-2 and TRBJ2-2; D gene ambiguous. V lost 5 bases and J 3 bases, leaving 10 bases between the germline ends. The CDR3 spans 14 residues. The V gene's germline CDR1 is SGHTA and CDR2 FQGNSA. The CDR3 loop reads CASSPDEYTGELFF. The CDR3 DNA is TGTGCCAGCAGCCCGGACGAATACACCGGGGAGCTGTTTTTT.

The chain joins TRBV7-2 to TRBJ2-7, with 11 nucleotides matching TRBD1. Germline values: CDR1 SGHTA, CDR2 FQGNSA. The CDR3 extends over 15 amino acids. With 3 bases clipped from V and 5 bases from J, the junction kept 6 bases outside the gene matches. CDR3 residues: CASSFTGTGGNEQYF. CDR3 nucleotides: TGTGCCAGCAGCTTTACCGGGACAGGGGGTAACGAGCAGTACTTC.

This clonotype was detected only a few times. This chain uses TRBV7-8 with TRBJ1-5; a possible D gene is TRBD1 (5 bases). Germline-derived CDR1 and CDR2 are SGHVS and FQNEAQ. V gave up 5 bases and J gave up 7 bases, with 21 bases separating them. The CDR3 length is 16 residues. CDR3 in amino acids: CASSTRGGGFDQPQHF. The CDR3 coding sequence is TGTGCCAGCAGCACCCGGGGCGGGGGGTTCGACCAGCCCCAGCATTTT.

This chain uses TRBV5-4 with TRBJ2-3, with 9 bases matching TRBD1. The CDR3 contains 15 residues. The germline V gene encodes CDR1 SGHNT and CDR2 YYREEE (reference sequence). The J segment lost 2 bases and the V segment lost 4 bases, leaving 5 bases of the junction unmatched. CDR3 nucleotides: TGTGCCAGCAGCACCGGGACAGGGATCACAGATACGCAGTATTTT. It specifies CASSTGTGITDTQYF.

The rearrangement uses TRBV27 and TRBJ1-1, with D maybe TRBD1 (6 bases). The CDR3 spans 15 residues. Between the trimmed V and J ends, which lost 3 bases and 5 bases, there was a span of 16 bases. CDR1 MNHEY and CDR2 SMNVEV come from the germline V gene (reference sequence). The CDR3, as DNA: TGTGCCAGCAGTTTTCTGGACAGTCGGCGGACTGAAGCTTTCTTT. This gives the protein CASSFLDSRRTEAFF.

This clonotype was detected many times. The chain employs TRBV6-6 and TRBJ1-5; D gene uncertain. The CDR3 covers 13 residues. The germline V gene encodes CDR1 MNHNY and CDR2 SVGAGI (reference sequence). The ends were cut back, 6 bases at V and 3 bases at J, with 9 bases in the middle. The chain's CDR3 is CASRGWVNQPQHF. For the CDR3, the DNA is TGTGCCAGCAGGGGGTGGGTCAATCAGCCCCAGCATTTT.

The chain recombines TRBV2 with TRBJ2-5; possible D gene TRBD1, 6 bases. The germline V gene encodes CDR1 SNHLY and CDR2 FYNNEI. V was clipped by 9 bases and J by 0 bases, with 8 bases between them. The CDR3 contains 12 residues. CDR3 nucleotides: TGTGCCAGTGGGACATACCAAGAGACCCAGTACTTC. It translates to CASGTYQETQYF. The whole variable domain, filled in from reference TRBV2 and TRBJ2-5, reads EPEVTQTPSHQVTQMGQEVILRCVPISNHLYFYWYRQILGQKVEFLVSFYNNEISEKSEIFDDQFSVERPDGSNFTLKIRSTKLEDSAMYFCASGTYQETQYFGPGTRLLVL.

The chain uses TRBV29-1 and TRBJ2-5; D is uncertain. CDR1 and CDR2 from the germline V gene are SQVTM and ANQGSEA. The CDR3 extends over 11 amino acids. The V end lost 6 bases, the J end lost 2 bases, and 7 bases lay between the germline ends. The chain's CDR3 is CSVDQQETQYF. The CDR3 DNA follows: TGCAGCGTCGACCAACAAGAGACCCAGTACTTC.

This clonotype was seen a few times. The V call is TRBV6-1, the J call TRBJ2-5, with D possibly matching TRBD2 (6 bases). CDR3 length: 15 residues. V lost 6 bases, J lost 3 bases, and 17 bases lay in between. Germline assignment: CDR1 MNHNS and CDR2 SASEGT. The CDR3 DNA is TGTGCCAGCAGGCATTCATGGTGGGGGGAAGAGACCCAGTACTTC. This translates into CASRHSWWGEETQYF.

This clonotype was seen a handful of times. V gene TRBV28 combines with J gene TRBJ1-2; D call uncertain. The ends were cut back, 1 base at V and 3 bases at J, with 9 bases in the middle. The germline V gene has CDR1 MDHEN and CDR2 SYDVKM. The CDR3 runs to 14 residues. The CDR3, as DNA: TGTGCCAGCAGTTTATACTCGGCCCACTATGGCTACACCTTC. It is translated as CASSLYSAHYGYTF.

This clonotype was seen at least ten times. The chain employs TRBV27 and TRBJ2-5; unclear D gene. Germline CDR1 and CDR2: MNHEY and SMNVEV (reference sequence). CDR3 length equals 13 residues. V lost 11 bases and J 7 bases, leaving 20 bases between the germline ends. The CDR3 DNA follows: TGTGCCTCTGCTGGAACAGCGCGACGGACCCAGTACTTC. Protein sequence: CASAGTARRTQYF.

The chain recombines TRBV7-2 with TRBJ2-3; TRBD1 matches at 8 bases. The V and J ends lost 5 bases and 3 bases, in that order; junction bases with no gene match: 7. This CDR3 has 15 amino acids. Germline V CDR1 and CDR2: SGHTA, FQGNSA. CDR3 in amino acids: CASSRRQGATDTQYF. The CDR3 nucleotides read TGTGCCAGCAGCCGACGCCAGGGGGCAACAGATACGCAGTATTTT.

V and J are TRBV6-5 and TRBJ1-2; D is possibly TRBD1 (6 bases). V was shortened by 6 bases and J by 1 base, with 9 bases between the two germline ends. The CDR3 runs 13 residues. Germline CDR1 reads MNHEY; CDR2 reads SVGAGI. The CDR3 reads CASREDSNYGYTF. CDR3 nucleotides: TGTGCCAGCAGAGAGGACAGTAACTATGGCTACACCTTC.

This clonotype was recorded at least ten times. This chain connects TRBV29-1 to TRBJ1-5; a weak D match, TRBD1 (5 bases). The CDR3 is made up of 12 amino acids. V lost 4 bases, J lost 7 bases, and 11 bases lay in between. CDR1 and CDR2 (germline): SQVTM, ANQGSEA. The CDR3 nucleotides read TGCAGCGTTGGGGGGAGCAGCCAGCCCCAGCATTTT. Translation gives CSVGGSSQPQHF.

In this sample, this clonotype turned up a few times. This rearrangement joins TRBV18 to TRBJ2-7, with D possibly matching TRBD1 (6 bases). V was pared by 0 bases and J by 3 bases, with 9 bases between. Germline V CDR1 and CDR2: KGHSH, LQKENI. This CDR3 region has 14 residues. CDR3 bases: TGTGCCAGCTCACCACCCGGGACATACTACGAGCAGTACTTC. Translated, it gives CASSPPGTYYEQYF. Using reference TRBV18 and TRBJ2-7 for the parts outside the CDR3, the full variable domain is NAGVMQNPRHLVRRRGQEARLRCSPMKGHSHVYWYRQLPEEGLKFMVYLQKENIIDESGMPKERFSAEFPKEGPSILRIQQVVRGDSAAYFCASSPPGTYYEQYFGPGTRLTVT.